This T cell receptor beta chain was found in a study of Graves' ophthalmopathy and Graves' hyperthyroidism. General study points: Prediction of ophthalmopathy progression reached around 71% sensitivity and about 72% specificity. In separating ophthalmopathy from stable hyperthyroidism, a 13-signature model achieved roughly 90% sensitivity and 65% to 84% specificity.

Patients were excluded if they had other autoimmune diseases or uncontrolled infections, and likewise if pregnancy or lactation applied. As for this clonotype: The antigen is unknown.

Germline assignment: CDR1 SEHNR and CDR2 FQNEAQ (reference sequence). The CDR3 runs to 16 residues. V was clipped by 8 bases and J by 0 bases; unmatched bases: 8. The authors amplified TCR beta CDR3 regions from RNA transcripts. Investigators did first-round RT-PCR with HTBI primers, then second-round multiplex PCR. TCRdb redid the calling of the multiplex PCR reads with MiXCR, one entry per CDR3 protein. The sample shows around 1,200,000 distinct CDR3 sequences, about 38% of them seen only once. The sequencing sample was made of peripheral blood or thyroid tissue (not recorded which). This sequence was found in an adult man with Graves' hyperthyroidism. The chain has TRBV7-9 and TRBJ1-4; 8 bases fit TRBD1. The DNA for the CDR3 is TGTGCCAGCCAACAGGGGGTGAGGTCAACTAATGAAAAACTGTTTTTT. This sequence encodes CASQQGVRSTNEKLFF.